The present T cell receptor (beta chain) was sequenced within a study of blood T cell repertoires in COVID-19. Turning to the study itself: COVID-19 samples from acute and convalescent phases originated in the United States, Italy and Spain. In each case, the material was cDNA or gDNA derived from T cells, B-cell-depleted T cells, or PBMCs.

Germline CDR1 is LNHDA and CDR2 is SQIVND (reference sequence). The CDR3 runs to 16 residues. V was trimmed by 1 base and J by 4 bases, leaving 16 bases between them. In the original analysis: Amplification with reference gene primers provided the estimates of nucleated cell counts. Using immunoSEQ multiplex PCR, the repertoire was profiled, and TCRdb retains in-frame clones only, with some absent. The V and J calls and clone size were taken over from that table, and D and trimming were inferred from the DNA. In the table there are 95,000 or so clones, 84% of which are singletons. Sequencing input: peripheral blood. The TCR originated in a human donor in a cohort sampled during active COVID-19. The rearrangement joins TRBV19 to TRBJ2-5, with a possible D match to TRBD2 (7 bases). In DNA, the CDR3 is TGTGCCAGTAGTATAGTAGGGGGGGGAGAGCGAGAGACCCAGTACTTC. Amino acids: CASSIVGGGERETQYF.